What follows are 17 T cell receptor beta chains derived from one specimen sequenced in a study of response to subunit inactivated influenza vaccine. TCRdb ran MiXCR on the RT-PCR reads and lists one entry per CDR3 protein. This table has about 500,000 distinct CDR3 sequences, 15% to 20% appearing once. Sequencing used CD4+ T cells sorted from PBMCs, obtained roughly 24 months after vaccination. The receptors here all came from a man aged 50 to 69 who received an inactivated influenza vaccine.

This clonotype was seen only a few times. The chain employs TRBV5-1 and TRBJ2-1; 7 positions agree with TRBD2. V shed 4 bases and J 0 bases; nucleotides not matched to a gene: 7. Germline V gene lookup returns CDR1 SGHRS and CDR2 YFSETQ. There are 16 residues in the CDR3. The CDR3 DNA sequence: TGCGCCAGCAGCCCCTTGGGGAGGGGCTCCTACAATGAGCAGTTCTTC. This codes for CASSPLGRGSYNEQFF.

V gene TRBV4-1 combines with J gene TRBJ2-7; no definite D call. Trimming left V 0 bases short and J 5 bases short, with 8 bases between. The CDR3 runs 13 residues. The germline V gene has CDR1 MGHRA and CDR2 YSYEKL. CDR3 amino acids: CASSQDEEHEQYF. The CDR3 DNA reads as TGCGCCAGCAGCCAAGACGAGGAGCACGAGCAGTACTTC.

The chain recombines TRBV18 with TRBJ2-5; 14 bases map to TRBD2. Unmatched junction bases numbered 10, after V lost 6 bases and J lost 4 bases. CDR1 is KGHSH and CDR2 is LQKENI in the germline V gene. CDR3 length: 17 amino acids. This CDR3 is CASSPVSGLAGVETQYF. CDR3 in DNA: TGTGCCAGCTCCCCGGTTTCGGGACTAGCGGGAGTAGAGACCCAGTACTTC.

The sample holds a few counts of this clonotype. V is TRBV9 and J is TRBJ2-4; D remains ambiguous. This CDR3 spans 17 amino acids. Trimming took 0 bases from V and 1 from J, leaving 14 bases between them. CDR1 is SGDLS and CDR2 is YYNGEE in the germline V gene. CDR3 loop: CASSVGDWGSAKNIQYF. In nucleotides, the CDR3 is TGTGCCAGCAGCGTAGGAGACTGGGGATCGGCCAAAAACATTCAGTACTTC.

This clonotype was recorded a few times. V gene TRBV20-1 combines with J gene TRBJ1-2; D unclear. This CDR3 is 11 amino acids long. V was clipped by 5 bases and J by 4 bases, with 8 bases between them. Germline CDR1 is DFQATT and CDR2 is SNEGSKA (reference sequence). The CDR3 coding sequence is TGCAGTGCTGGGCCCGGCTATGGCTACACCTTC. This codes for CSAGPGYGYTF.

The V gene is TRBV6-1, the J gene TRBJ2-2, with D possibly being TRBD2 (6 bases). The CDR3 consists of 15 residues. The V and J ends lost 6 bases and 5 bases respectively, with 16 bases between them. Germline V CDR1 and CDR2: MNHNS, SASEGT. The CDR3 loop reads CASRLAPRRTGELFF. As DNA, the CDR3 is TGTGCCAGCAGACTAGCTCCTAGAAGAACCGGGGAGCTGTTTTTT.

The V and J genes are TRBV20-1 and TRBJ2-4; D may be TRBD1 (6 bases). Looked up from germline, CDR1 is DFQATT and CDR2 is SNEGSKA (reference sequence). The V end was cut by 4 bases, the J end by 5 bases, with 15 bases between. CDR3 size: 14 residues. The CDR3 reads CSATYRDRQNIQYF. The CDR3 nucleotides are TGCAGTGCTACTTACAGGGATCGCCAAAACATTCAGTACTTC.

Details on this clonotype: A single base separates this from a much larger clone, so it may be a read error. This CDR3 reads CASSTRDSQETQYF. CDR3 in DNA: TGTGCCAGCAGCACCCGGGACAGCCAAGAGACCCAGTACTTC. The rearrangement links TRBV7-2 to TRBJ2-5; 7 bases match TRBD1. Germline V CDR1 and CDR2: SGHTA, FQGNSA. Trimming at V came to 5 bases and at J to 1 base, leaving 4 bases not matched to a gene. The CDR3 is made up of 14 amino acids.

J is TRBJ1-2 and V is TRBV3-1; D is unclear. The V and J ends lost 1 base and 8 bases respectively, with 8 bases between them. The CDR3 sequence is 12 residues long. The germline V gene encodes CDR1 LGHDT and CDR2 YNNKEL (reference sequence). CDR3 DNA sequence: TGTGCCAGCAGCCAAGTAGAAAAGGGCTACACCTTC. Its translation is CASSQVEKGYTF.

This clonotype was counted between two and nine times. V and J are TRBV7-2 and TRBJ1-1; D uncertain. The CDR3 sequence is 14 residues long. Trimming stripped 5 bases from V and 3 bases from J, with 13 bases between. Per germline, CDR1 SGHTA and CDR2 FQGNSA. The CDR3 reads CASSRTRTHTEAFF. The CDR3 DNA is TGTGCCAGCAGCCGTACACGGACCCACACTGAAGCTTTCTTT.

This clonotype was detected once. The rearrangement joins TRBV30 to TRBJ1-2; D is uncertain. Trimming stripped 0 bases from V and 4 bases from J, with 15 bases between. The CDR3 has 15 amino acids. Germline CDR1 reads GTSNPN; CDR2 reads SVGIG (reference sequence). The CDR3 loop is CAWSVLGEPVYGYTF. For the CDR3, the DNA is TGTGCCTGGAGTGTACTCGGGGAGCCCGTCTATGGCTACACCTTC.

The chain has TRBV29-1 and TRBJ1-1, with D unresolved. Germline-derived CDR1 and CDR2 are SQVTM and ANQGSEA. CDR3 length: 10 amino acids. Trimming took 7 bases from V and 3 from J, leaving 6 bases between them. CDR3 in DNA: TGCAGCGCACAGCACACTGAAGCTTTCTTT. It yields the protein CSAQHTEAFF.

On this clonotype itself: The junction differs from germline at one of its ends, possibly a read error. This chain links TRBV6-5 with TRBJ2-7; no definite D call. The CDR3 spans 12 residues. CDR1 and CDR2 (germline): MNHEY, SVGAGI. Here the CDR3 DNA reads TGTGCCAGCAGTGGGTGGTCCTCCGAGCAGTACTTC. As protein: CASSGWSSEQYF.

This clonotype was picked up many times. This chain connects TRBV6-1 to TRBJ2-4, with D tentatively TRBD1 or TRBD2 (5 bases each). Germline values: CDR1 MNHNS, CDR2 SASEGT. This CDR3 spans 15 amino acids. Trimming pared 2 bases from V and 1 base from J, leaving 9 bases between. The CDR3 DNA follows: TGTGCCAGCAGTGAACCCGGGACCGCCAAAAACATTCAGTACTTC. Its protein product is CASSEPGTAKNIQYF.

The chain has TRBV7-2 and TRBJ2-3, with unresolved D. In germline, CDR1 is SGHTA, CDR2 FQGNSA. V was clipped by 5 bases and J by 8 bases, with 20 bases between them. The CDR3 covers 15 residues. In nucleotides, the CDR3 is TGTGCCAGCAGCCGGGTGGTACAGCCAACATCTACGCAGTATTTT. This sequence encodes CASSRVVQPTSTQYF.

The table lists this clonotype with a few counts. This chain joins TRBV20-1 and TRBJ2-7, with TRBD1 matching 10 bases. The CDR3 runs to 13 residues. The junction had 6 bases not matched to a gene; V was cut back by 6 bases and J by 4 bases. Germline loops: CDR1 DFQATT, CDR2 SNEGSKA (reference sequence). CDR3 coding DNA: TGCAGTGCCCCGACAGGGGGCAAATACGAGCAGTACTTC. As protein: CSAPTGGKYEQYF.

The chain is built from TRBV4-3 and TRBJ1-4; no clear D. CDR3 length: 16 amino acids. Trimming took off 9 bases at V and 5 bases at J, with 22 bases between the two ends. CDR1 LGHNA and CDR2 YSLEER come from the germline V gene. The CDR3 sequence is CASGEGSGLLNEKLFF. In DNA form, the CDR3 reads TGCGCCAGTGGGGAGGGTTCCGGACTTTTGAATGAAAAACTGTTTTTT.